The clone carrying this TCR beta chain was observed many times. Preparation of the TCRbeta library used unique molecular identifiers. TCRdb independently ran MiXCR on the PCR reads; one entry per CDR3 protein. Of 490,000 or so distinct CDR3 sequences listed, about 12% are singletons. The data are from a study of T-cell reconstitution after alpha-beta-depleted transplantation in children. The sequence derives from a human donor who donated a stem cell graft to a child with combined immunodeficiency. The source was PBMCs from the stem cell graft donor, collected from the stem cell graft.

The CDR3 is CASSQDIQGYQETQYF. The CDR3 DNA sequence: TGCGCCAGCAGCCAAGATATACAGGGATACCAAGAGACCCAGTACTTC. The chain has TRBV4-3 and TRBJ2-5, with D perhaps matching TRBD1 (6 bases). This CDR3 is 16 amino acids long. Germline V gene sequence: CDR1 LGHNA, CDR2 YSLEER. V lost 0 bases and J lost 0, with 11 bases in between.